The text below deals with one T cell receptor (beta chain). What it recognizes is unknown. CDR1 and CDR2 (germline): MNHNS, SASEGT. The CDR3 has 14 residues. V shed 2 bases and J shed 3 bases, with 11 bases lying between them. With 60 Vbeta and 13 Jbeta primers, the PCR was carried out. Only in-frame clones appear in the TCRdb table, and some are missing; sequencing was by immunoSEQ multiplex PCR. The table lists 150,000 to 200,000 clones, about 62% of them singletons, with 2.5% to 3% in the top ten. The data were obtained in a study of cytomegalovirus exposure and HLA in healthy donors. The study, taken as a whole, reports: In a later analysis, a missense DCLRE1C variant was linked to TCR beta V- and J-gene trimming. Common viral pathogens (according to a later analysis) appeared linked to several of the most significant clusters. Donors were assumed by presence/absence analyses to have roughly uniform sequencing depth.

The sample taken for sequencing was PBMCs. The J gene is TRBJ2-7, the V gene TRBV6-1; a weak D match, TRBD2 (5 bases). The TCR comes from a man aged 40-49 years in good health and CMV-seronegative. The CDR3 loop reads CASSERAGLYEQYF. In DNA form, the CDR3 reads TGTGCCAGCAGTGAACGGGCCGGACTCTACGAGCAGTACTTC.